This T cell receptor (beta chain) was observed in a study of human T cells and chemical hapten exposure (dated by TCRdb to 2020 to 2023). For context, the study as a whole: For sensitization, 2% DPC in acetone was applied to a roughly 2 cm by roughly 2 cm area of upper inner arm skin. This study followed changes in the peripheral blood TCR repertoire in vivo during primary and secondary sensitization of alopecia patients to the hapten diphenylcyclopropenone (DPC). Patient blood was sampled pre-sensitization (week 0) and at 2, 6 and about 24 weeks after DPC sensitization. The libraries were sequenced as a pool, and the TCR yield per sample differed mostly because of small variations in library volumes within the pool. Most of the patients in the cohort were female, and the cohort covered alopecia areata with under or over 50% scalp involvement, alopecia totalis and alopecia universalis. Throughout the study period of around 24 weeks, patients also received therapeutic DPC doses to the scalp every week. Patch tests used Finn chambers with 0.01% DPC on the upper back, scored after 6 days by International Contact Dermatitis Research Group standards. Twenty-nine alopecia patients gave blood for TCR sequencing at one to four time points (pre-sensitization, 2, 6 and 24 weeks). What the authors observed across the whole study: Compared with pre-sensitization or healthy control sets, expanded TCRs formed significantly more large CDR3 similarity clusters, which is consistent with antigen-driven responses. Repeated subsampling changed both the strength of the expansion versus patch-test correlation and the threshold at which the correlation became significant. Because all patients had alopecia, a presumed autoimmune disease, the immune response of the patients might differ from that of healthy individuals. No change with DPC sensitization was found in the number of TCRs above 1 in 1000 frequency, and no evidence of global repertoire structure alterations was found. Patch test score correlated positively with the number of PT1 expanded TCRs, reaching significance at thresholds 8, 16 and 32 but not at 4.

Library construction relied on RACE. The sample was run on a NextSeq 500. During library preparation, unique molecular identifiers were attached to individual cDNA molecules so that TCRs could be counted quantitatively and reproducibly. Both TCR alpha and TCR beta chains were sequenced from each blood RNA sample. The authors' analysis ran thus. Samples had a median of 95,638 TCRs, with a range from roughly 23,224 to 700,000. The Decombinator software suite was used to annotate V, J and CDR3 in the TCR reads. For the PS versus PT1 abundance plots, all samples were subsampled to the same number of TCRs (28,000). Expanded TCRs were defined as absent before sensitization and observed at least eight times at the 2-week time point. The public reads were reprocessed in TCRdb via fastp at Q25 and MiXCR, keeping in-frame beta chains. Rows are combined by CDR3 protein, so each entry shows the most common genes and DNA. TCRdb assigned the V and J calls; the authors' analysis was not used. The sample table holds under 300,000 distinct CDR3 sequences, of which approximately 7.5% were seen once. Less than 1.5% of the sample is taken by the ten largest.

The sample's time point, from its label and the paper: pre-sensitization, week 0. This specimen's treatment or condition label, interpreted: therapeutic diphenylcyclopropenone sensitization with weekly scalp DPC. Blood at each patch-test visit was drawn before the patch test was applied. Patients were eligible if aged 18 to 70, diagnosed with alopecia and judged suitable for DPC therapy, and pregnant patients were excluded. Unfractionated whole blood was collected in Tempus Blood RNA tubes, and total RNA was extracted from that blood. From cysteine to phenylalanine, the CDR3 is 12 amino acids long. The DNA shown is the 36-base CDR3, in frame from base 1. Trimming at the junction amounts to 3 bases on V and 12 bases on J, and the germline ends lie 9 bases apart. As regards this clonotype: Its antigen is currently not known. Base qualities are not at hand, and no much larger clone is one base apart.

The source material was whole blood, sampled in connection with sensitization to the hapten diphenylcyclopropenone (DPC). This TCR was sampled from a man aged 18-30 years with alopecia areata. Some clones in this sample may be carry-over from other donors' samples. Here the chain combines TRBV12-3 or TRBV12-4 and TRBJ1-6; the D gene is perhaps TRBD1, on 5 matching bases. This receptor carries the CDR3 CASSFDQGPLHF. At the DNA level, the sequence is TGTGCCAGCAGTTTTGATCAGGGACCCCTCCACTTT.